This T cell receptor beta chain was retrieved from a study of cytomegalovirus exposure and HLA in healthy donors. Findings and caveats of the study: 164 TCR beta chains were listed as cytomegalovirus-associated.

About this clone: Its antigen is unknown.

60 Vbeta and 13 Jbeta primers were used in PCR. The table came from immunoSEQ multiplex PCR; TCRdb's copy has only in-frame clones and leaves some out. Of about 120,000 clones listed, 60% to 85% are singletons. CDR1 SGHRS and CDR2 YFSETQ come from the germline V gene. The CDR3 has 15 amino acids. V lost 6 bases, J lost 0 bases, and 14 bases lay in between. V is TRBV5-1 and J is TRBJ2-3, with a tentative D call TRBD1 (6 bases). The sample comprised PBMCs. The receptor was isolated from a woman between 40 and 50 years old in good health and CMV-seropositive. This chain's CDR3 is CASILGDTSTDTQYF. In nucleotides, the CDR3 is TGCGCCAGCATCCTCGGGGACACGAGCACAGATACGCAGTATTTT. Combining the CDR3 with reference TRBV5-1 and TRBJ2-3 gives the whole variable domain KAGVTQTPRYLIKTRGQQVTLSCSPISGHRSVSWYQQTPGQGLQFLFEYFSETQRNKGNFPGRFSGRQFSNSRSEMNVSTLELGDSALYLCASILGDTSTDTQYFGPGTRLTVL.